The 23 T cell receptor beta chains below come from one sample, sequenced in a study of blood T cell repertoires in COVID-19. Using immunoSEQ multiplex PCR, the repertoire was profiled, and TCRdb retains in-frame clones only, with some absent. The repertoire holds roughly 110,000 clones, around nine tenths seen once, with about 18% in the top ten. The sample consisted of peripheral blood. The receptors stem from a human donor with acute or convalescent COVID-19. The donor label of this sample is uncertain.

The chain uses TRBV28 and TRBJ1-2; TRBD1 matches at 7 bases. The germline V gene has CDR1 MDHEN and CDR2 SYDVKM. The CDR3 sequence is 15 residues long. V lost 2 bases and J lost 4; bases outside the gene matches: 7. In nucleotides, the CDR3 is TGTGCCAGCAGTTTACAACAGACAGGGAGCTATGGCTACACCTTC. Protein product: CASSLQQTGSYGYTF.

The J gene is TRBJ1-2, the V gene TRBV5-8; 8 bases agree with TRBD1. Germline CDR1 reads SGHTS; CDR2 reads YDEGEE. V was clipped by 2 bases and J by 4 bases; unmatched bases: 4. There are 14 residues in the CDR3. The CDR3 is CASSFRGLGYGYTF. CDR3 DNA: TGTGCCAGCAGCTTCAGGGGGCTGGGCTATGGCTACACCTTC.

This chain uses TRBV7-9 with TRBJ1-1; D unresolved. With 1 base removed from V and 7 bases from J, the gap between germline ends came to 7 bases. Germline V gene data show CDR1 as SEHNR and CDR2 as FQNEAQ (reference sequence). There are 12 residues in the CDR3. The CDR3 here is CASSLVGGEAFF. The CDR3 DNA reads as TGTGCCAGCAGCTTAGTAGGCGGTGAAGCTTTCTTT.

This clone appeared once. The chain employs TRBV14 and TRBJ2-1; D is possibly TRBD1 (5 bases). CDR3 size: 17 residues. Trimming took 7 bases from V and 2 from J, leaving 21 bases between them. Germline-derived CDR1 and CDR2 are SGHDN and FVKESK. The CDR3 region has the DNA TGTGCCAGCACTGGGTCAGGGTCGCGTCCGCCCTACAATGAGCAGTTCTTC. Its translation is CASTGSGSRPPYNEQFF. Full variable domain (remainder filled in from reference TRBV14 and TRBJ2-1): EAGVTQFPSHSVIEKGQTVTLRCDPISGHDNLYWYRRVMGKEIKFLLHFVKESKQDESGMPNNRFLAERTGGTYSTLKVQPAELEDSGVYFCASTGSGSRPPYNEQFFGPGTRLTVL.

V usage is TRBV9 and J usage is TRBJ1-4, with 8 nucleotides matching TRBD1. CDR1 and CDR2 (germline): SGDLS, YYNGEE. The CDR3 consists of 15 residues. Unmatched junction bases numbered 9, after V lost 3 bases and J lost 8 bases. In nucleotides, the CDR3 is TGTGCCAGCAGCGACGGGACAGGAATACCAGAAAAACTGTTTTTT. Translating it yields CASSDGTGIPEKLFF. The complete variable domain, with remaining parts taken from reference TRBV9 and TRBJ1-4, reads DSGVTQTPKHLITATGQRVTLRCSPRSGDLSVYWYQQSLDQGLQFLIQYYNGEERAKGNILERFSAQQFPDLHSELNLSSLELGDSALYFCASSDGTGIPEKLFFGSGTQLSVL.

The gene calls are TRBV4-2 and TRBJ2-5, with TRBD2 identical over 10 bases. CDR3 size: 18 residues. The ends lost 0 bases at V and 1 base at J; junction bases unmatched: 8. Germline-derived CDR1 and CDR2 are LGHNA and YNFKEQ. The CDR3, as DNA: TGTGCCAGCAGCCAAGATCAGGGTAGCGGGGGGCGCCAAGAGACCCAGTACTTC. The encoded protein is CASSQDQGSGGRQETQYF.

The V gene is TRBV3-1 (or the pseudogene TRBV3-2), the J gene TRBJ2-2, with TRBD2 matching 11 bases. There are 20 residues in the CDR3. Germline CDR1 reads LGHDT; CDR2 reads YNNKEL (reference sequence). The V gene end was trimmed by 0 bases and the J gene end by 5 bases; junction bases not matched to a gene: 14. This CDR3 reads CASSQDLGVLAGGNTGELFF. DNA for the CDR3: TGTGCCAGCAGCCAAGATCTCGGTGTGCTAGCGGGGGGAAATACCGGGGAGCTGTTTTTT.

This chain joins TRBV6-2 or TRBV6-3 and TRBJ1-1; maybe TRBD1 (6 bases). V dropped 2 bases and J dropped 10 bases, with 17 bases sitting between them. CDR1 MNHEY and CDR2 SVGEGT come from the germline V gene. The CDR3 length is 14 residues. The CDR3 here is CASSYTRTARGAFF. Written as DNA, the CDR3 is TGTGCCAGCAGTTACACACGGACAGCCCGGGGAGCTTTCTTT.

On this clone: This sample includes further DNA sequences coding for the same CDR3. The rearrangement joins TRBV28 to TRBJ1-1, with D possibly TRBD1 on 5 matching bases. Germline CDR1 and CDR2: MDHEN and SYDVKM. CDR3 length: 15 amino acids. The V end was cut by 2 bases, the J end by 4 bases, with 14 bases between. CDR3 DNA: TGTGCCAGCAGTTTAGGAGGGCAGGGAGCCACTGAAGCTTTCTTT. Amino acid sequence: CASSLGGQGATEAFF.

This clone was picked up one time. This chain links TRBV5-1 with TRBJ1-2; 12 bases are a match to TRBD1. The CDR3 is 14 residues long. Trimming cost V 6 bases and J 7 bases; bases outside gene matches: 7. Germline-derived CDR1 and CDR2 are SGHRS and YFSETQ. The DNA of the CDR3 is TGCGCCAGCACTCCGGGACAGGGGGCTGTTGGCTACACCTTC. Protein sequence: CASTPGQGAVGYTF.

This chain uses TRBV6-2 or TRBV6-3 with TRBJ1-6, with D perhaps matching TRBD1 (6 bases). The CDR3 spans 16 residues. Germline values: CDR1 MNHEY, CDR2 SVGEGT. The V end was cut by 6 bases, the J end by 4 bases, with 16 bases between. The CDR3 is CASSSDRPEYNSPLHF. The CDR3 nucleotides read TGTGCCAGCAGCTCCGACAGGCCAGAATATAATTCACCCCTCCACTTT.

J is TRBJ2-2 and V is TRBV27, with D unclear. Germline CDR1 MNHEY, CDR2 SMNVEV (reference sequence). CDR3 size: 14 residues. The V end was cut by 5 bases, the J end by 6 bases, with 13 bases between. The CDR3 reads CASSPTTPPGELFF. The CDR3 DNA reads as TGTGCCAGCAGTCCTACTACCCCGCCCGGGGAGCTGTTTTTT.

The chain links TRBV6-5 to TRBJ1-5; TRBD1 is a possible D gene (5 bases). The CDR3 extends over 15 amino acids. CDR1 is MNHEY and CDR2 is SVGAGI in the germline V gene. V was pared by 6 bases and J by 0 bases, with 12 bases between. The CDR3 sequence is CASRRQSYSNQPQHF. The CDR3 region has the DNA TGTGCCAGCAGACGACAGAGCTATAGCAATCAGCCCCAGCATTTT.

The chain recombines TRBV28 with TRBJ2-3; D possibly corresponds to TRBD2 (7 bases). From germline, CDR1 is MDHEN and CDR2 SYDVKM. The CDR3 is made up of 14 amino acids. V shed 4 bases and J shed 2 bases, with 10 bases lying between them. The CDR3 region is CASSSRGLTDTQYF. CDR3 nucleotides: TGTGCCAGCAGTTCGCGGGGGCTCACAGATACGCAGTATTTT.

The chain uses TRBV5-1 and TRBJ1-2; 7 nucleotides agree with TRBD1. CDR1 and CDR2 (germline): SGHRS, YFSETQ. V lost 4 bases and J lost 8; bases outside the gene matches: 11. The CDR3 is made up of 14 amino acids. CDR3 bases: TGCGCCAGCAGCCTAGGGACAGAAACTTGGGGCTACACCTTC. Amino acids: CASSLGTETWGYTF.

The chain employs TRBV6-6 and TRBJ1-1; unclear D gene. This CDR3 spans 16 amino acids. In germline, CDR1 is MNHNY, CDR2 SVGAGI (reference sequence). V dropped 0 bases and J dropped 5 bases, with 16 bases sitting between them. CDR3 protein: CASSYSNWAGRTEAFF. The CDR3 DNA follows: TGTGCCAGCAGTTACTCGAATTGGGCCGGGAGGACTGAAGCTTTCTTT.

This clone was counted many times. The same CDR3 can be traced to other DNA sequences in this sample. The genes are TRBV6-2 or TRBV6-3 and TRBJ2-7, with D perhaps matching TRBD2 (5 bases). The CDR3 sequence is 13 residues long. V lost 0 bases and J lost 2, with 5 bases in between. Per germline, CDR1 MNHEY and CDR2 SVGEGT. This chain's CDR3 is CASSYSRAYEQYF. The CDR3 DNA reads TGTGCCAGCAGTTACTCGAGGGCCTACGAGCAGTACTTC.

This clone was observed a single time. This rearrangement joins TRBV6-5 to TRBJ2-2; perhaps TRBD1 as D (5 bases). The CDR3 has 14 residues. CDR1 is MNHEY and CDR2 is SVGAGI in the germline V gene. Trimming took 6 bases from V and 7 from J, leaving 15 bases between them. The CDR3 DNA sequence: TGTGCCAGCAGCCCAGGGTTGAGCCTCGGGGAGCTGTTTTTT. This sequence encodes CASSPGLSLGELFF.

The CDR3 here is CASSDTGALNEKLFF. The DNA of the CDR3 is TGTGCCAGCTCAGACACAGGGGCTCTTAATGAAAAACTGTTTTTT. V and J are TRBV18 and TRBJ1-4, with 7 bases lining up with TRBD1. Germline-derived CDR1 and CDR2 are KGHSH and LQKENI. The ends lost 5 bases at V and 4 bases at J; junction bases unmatched: 7. CDR3 size: 15 residues. Variable domain in full (rest from reference TRBV18 and TRBJ1-4): NAGVMQNPRHLVRRRGQEARLRCSPMKGHSHVYWYRQLPEEGLKFMVYLQKENIIDESGMPKERFSAEFPKEGPSILRIQQVVRGDSAAYFCASSDTGALNEKLFFGSGTQLSVL.

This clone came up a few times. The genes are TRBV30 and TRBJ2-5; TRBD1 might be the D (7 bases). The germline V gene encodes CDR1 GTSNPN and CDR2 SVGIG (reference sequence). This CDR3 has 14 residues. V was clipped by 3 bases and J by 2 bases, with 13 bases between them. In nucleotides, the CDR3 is TGTGCCTGGAGCGGGGGACAGTTACAAGAGACCCAGTACTTC. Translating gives CAWSGGQLQETQYF.

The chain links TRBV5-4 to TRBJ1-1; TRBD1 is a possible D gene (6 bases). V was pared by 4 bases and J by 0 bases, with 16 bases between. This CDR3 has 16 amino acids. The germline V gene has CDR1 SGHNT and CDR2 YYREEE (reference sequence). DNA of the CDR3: TGTGCCAGCAGCCAAGGGGCAGGGGCCATGAACACTGAAGCTTTCTTT. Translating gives CASSQGAGAMNTEAFF.

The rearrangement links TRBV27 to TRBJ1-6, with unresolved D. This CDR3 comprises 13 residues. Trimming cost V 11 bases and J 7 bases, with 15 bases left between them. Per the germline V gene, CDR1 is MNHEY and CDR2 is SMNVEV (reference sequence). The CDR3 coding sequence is TGTGCCCGCGAACGGCGAGGGAATTCACCCCTCCACTTT. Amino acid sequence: CARERRGNSPLHF.

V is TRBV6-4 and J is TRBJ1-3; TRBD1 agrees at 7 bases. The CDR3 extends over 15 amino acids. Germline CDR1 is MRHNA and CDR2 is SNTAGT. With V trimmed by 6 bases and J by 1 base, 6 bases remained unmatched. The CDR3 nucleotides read TGTGCCAGCAGGGAAGGGACAGATTCTGGAAACACCATATATTTT. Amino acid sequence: CASREGTDSGNTIYF.